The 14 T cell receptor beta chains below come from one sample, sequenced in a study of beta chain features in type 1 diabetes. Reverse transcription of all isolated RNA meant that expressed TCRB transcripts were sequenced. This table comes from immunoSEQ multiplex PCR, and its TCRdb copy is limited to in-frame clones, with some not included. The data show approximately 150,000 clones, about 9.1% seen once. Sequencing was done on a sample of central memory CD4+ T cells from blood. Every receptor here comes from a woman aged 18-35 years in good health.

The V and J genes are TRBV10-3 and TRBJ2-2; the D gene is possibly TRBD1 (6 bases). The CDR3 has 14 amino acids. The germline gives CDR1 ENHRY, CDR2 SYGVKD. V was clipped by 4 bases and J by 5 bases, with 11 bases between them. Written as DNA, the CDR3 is TGTGCCATCAGTGCCCGGGACAAGACCGGGGAGCTGTTTTTT. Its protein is CAISARDKTGELFF.

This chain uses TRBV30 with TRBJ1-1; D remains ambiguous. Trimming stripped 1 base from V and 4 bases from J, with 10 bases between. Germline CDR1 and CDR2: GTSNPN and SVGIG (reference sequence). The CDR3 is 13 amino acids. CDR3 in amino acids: CAWSGVSGTEAFF. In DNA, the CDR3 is TGTGCCTGGAGTGGTGTCTCGGGCACTGAAGCTTTCTTT.

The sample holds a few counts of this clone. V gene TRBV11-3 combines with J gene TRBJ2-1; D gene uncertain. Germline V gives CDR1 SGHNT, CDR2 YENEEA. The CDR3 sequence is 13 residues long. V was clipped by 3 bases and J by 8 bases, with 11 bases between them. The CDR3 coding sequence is TGTGCCAGCAGCTTGAGTCGACTTGATGAGCAGTTCTTC. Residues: CASSLSRLDEQFF.

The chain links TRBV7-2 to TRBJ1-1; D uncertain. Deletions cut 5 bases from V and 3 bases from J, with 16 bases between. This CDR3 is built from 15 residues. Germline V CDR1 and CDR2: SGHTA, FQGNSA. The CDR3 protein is CASSRRTLGDTEAFF. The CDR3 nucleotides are TGTGCCAGCAGCCGAAGGACCCTCGGGGACACTGAAGCTTTCTTT.

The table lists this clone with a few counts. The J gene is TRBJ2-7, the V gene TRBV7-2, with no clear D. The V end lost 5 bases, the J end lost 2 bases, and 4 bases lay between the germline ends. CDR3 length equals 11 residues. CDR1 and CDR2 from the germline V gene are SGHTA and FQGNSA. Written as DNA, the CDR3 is TGTGCCAGCAGCACTACCTACGAGCAGTACTTC. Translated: CASSTTYEQYF.

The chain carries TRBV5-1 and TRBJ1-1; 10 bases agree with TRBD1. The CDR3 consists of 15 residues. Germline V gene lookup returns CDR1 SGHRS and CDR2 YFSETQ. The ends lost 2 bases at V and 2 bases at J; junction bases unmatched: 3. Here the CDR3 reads CASSLDRGLNTEAFF. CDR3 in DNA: TGCGCCAGCAGCTTAGACAGGGGGCTTAACACTGAAGCTTTCTTT.

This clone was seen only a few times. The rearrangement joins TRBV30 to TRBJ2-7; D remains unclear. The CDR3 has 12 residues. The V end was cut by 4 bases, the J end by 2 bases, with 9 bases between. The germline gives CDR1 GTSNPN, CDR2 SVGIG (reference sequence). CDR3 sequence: CAWKRKTYEQYF. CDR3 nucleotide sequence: TGTGCCTGGAAGAGGAAAACCTACGAGCAGTACTTC.

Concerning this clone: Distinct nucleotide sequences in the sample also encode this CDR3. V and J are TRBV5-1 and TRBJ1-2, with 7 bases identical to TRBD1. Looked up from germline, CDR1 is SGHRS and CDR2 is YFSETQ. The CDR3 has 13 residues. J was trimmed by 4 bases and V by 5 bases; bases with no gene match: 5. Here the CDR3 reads CASSHDRVYGYTF. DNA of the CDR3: TGCGCCAGCAGTCACGACAGGGTCTATGGCTACACCTTC.

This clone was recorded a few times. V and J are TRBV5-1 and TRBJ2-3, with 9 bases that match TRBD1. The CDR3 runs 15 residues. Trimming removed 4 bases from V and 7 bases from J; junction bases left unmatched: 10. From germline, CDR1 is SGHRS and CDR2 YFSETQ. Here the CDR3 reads CASSLLPTGGYTQYF. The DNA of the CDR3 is TGCGCCAGCAGCCTTTTACCTACAGGGGGCTATACGCAGTATTTT.

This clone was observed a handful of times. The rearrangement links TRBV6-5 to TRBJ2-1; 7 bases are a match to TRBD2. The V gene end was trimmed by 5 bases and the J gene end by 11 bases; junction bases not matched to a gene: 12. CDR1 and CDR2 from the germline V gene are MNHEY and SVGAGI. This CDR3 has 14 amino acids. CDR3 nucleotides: TGTGCCAGCAGTCAAGAAAGGACGAGCGGGAAGCAGTTCTTC. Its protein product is CASSQERTSGKQFF.

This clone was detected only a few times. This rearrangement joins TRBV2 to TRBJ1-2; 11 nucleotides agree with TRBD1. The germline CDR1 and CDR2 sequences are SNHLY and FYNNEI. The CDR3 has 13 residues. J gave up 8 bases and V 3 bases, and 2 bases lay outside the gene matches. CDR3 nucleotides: TGTGCCAGCAGTGAGGACAGGGGGCTCGGCTACACCTTC. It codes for CASSEDRGLGYTF.

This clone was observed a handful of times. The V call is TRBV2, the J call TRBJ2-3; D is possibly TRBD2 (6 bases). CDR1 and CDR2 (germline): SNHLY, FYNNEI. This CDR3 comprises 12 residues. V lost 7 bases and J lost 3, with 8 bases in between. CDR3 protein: CASTRETDTQYF. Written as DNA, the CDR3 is TGTGCCAGCACTCGGGAGACAGATACGCAGTATTTT.

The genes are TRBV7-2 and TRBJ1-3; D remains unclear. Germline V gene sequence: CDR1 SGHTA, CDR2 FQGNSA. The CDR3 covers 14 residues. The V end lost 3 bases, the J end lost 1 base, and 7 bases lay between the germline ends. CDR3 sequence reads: CASSFSGSGNTIYF. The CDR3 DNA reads TGTGCCAGCAGCTTCTCAGGTTCTGGAAACACCATATATTTT.

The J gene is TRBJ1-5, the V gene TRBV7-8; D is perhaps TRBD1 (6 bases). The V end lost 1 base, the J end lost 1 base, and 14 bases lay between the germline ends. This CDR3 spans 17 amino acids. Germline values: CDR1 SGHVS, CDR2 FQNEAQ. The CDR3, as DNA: TGTGCCAGCAGCTTAGAAAGTGGGGGCGGAAGCAATCAGCCCCAGCATTTT. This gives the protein CASSLESGGGSNQPQHF.